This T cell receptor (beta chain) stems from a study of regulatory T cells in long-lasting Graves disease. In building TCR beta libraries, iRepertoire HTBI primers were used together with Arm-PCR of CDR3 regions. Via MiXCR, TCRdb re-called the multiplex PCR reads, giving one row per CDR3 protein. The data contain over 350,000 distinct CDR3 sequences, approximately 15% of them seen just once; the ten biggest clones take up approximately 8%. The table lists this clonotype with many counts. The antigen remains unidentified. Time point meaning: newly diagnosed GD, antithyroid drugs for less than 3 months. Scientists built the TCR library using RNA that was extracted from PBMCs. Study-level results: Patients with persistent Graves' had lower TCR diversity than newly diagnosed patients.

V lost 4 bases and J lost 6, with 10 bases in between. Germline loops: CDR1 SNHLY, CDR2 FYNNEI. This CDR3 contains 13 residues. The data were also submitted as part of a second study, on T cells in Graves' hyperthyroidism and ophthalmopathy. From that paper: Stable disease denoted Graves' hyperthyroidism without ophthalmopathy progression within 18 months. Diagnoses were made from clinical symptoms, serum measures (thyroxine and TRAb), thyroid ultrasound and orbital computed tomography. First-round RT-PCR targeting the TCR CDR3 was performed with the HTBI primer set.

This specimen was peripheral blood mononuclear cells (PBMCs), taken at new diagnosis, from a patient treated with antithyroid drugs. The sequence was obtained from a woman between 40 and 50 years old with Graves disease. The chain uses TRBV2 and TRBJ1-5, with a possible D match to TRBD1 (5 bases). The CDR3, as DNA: TGTGCCAGCAGTGGCAGGGTTGGTCAGCCCCAGCATTTT. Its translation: CASSGRVGQPQHF. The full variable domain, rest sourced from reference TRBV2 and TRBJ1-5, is EPEVTQTPSHQVTQMGQEVILRCVPISNHLYFYWYRQILGQKVEFLVSFYNNEISEKSEIFDDQFSVERPDGSNFTLKIRSTKLEDSAMYFCASSGRVGQPQHFGDGTRLSIL.